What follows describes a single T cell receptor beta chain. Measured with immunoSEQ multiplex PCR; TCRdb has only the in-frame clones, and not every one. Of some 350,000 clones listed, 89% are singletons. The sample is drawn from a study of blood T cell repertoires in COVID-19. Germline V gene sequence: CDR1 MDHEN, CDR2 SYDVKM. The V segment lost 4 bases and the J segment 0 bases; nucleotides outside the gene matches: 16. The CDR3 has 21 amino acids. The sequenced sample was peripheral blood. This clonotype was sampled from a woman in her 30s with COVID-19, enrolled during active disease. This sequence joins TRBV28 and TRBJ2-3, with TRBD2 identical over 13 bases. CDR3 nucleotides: TGTGCCAGCAGTTCCTATCAACTAGCGGGGGGGAATAACCCTAGCACAGATACGCAGTATTTT. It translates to CASSSYQLAGGNNPSTDTQYF.